The rows below give T cell receptor beta chains drawn from one sample of a study of blood T cell repertoires in COVID-19. The repertoire was sequenced with immunoSEQ multiplex PCR; TCRdb's copy has only in-frame clones and lacks some. The sample has hundreds of thousands of clones, 89% seen once. The sequencing input was peripheral blood. All receptors derive from a man aged 18 to 30 with COVID-19, enrolled during active disease. CDR3s include the opening cysteine and the closing phenylalanine or tryptophan. Each record gives: CDR3 DNA, CDR3 protein, J gene, V gene, clone size, D gene. A D gene is named only where the DNA matches it firmly. Clone size appears in some rows only: once, few, many, or a class for an expanded clone.

DNA: TGTGCCAGCACTAAACTAGCGGGGGAGGAGACCCAGTACTTC
CDR3: CASTKLAGEETQYF
J: TRBJ2-5
V: TRBV6-5
size: -
D: TRBD2

DNA: TGTGCCAGCAGCTTCACATCTGGAAACACCATATATTTT
CDR3: CASSFTSGNTIYF
J: TRBJ1-3
V: TRBV3-1/TRBV3-2
size: -
D: -

DNA: TGTGCCAGCAGCTTAGACGGCGGGGGTACAGATACGCAGTATTTT
CDR3: CASSLDGGGTDTQYF
J: TRBJ2-3
V: TRBV7-2
size: -
D: TRBD2

DNA: TGTGCCAGCAGTAAGACTAGCGGAGTTCGCACAGATACGCAGTATTTT
CDR3: CASSKTSGVRTDTQYF
J: TRBJ2-3
V: TRBV6-4
size: -
D: TRBD2

DNA: TGTGCCAGCAGCTCCCCGGGACAGGGGGCGGTGGGCCAGACCCAGTACTTC
CDR3: CASSSPGQGAVGQTQYF
J: TRBJ2-5
V: TRBV7-9
size: -
D: TRBD1

DNA: TGTGCCAGCAGCAAAGAACAGCGGCCACAAACTCACGAGCAGTACTTC
CDR3: CASSKEQRPQTHEQYF
J: TRBJ2-7
V: TRBV21-1
size: -
D: -

DNA: TGTGCCACCCCTTGCAGGGGCAGAGATCAGCCCCAGCATTTT
CDR3: CATPCRGRDQPQHF
J: TRBJ1-5
V: TRBV6-6
size: -
D: -

DNA: TGCGCCAGCAGCTTGGACAGCCCTTATGGCTACACCTTC
CDR3: CASSLDSPYGYTF
J: TRBJ1-2
V: TRBV5-1
size: few
D: -

DNA: TGTGCCAGCAGCCCCGAGACTAGCGGACTCACCGGGGAGCTGTTTTTT
CDR3: CASSPETSGLTGELFF
J: TRBJ2-2
V: TRBV11-3
size: -
D: TRBD2

DNA: TGTGCCAGCAGCCAAGATTCGTGGAGGGTAGATGAGCAGTTCTTC
CDR3: CASSQDSWRVDEQFF
J: TRBJ2-1
V: TRBV3-1/TRBV3-2
size: -
D: -

DNA: TGTGCCAGCAGCTTAGATGTGGCTGTGAACACCATATATTTT
CDR3: CASSLDVAVNTIYF
J: TRBJ1-3
V: TRBV7-9
size: -
D: -

DNA: TGTGCCAGCAGACCCGTCCCGGACAGGGGTGAATACGAGCAGTACTTC
CDR3: CASRPVPDRGEYEQYF
J: TRBJ2-7
V: TRBV7-2
size: once
D: TRBD1

DNA: TGTGCCAGCAGTGAAGGTAGGGGCAGTCCCTACGAGCAGTACTTC
CDR3: CASSEGRGSPYEQYF
J: TRBJ2-7
V: TRBV2
size: -
D: -

DNA: TGTGCCAGTAGGGCCCGGGAGAACATGAACACTGAAGCTTTCTTT
CDR3: CASRARENMNTEAFF
J: TRBJ1-1
V: TRBV19
size: -
D: -

DNA: TGTGCCAGCAGTTGGGGGGGCTACTATGGCTACACCTTC
CDR3: CASSWGGYYGYTF
J: TRBJ1-2
V: TRBV6-5
size: -
D: -

DNA: TGTGCCAGCAGTTGGCTACTAGCGGCCCAAGAGACCCAGTACTTC
CDR3: CASSWLLAAQETQYF
J: TRBJ2-5
V: TRBV7-9
size: -
D: TRBD2

DNA: TGTGCCAGCGCCTCGCGGATCCTCCAAGAGACCCAGTACTTC
CDR3: CASASRILQETQYF
J: TRBJ2-5
V: TRBV27
size: -
D: -

DNA: TGTGCCAGCAGACCGTTAGCGGGGGCGCTCAATGAGCAGTTCTTC
CDR3: CASRPLAGALNEQFF
J: TRBJ2-1
V: TRBV27
size: once
D: TRBD2

DNA: TGTGCCAGCAGCTTACAGGGCTCTAAGTCGTATGGCTACACCTTC
CDR3: CASSLQGSKSYGYTF
J: TRBJ1-2
V: TRBV5-4
size: -
D: -

DNA: TGTGCCAGCAGTGAGGACAGGGTCGATGAAGCTTTCTTT
CDR3: CASSEDRVDEAFF
J: TRBJ1-1
V: TRBV6-2/TRBV6-3
size: few
D: TRBD1

DNA: TGTGCCAGCAGCTTAGGAGGGGCTCCGGGGGACTCTAACGAGCAGTACTTC
CDR3: CASSLGGAPGDSNEQYF
J: TRBJ2-7
V: TRBV11-3
size: -
D: -

DNA: TGTGCCACCAGTGAGGAGGGTCGGTACAATGAGCAGTTCTTC
CDR3: CATSEEGRYNEQFF
J: TRBJ2-1
V: TRBV24-1
size: few
D: -

DNA: TGTGCCAGCAGCTACAACCGTGCCACTGAAGCTTTCTTT
CDR3: CASSYNRATEAFF
J: TRBJ1-1
V: TRBV13
size: -
D: -

DNA: TGTGCTAGTGGTGGGAACAGGGCGGGGGTCTCCGAGCAGTACTTC
CDR3: CASGGNRAGVSEQYF
J: TRBJ2-7
V: TRBV12-5
size: -
D: -

DNA: TGTGCCAGCAGACCCAGGACTAGCGGCTCCTACGAGCAGTACTTC
CDR3: CASRPRTSGSYEQYF
J: TRBJ2-7
V: TRBV7-9
size: -
D: TRBD2

DNA: TGTGCCAGCAGCTTGTCCGGGACATCGGGCAATCAGCCCCAGCATTTT
CDR3: CASSLSGTSGNQPQHF
J: TRBJ1-5
V: TRBV7-9
size: once
D: -

DNA: TGTGCCAGCCAAACTTACCCAGGGGCCCCCTATGGCTACACCTTC
CDR3: CASQTYPGAPYGYTF
J: TRBJ1-2
V: TRBV28
size: -
D: -

DNA: TGTGCCAGCAGCCAAGTAACCTGGACAGGCAAGCAAGAGACCCAGTACTTC
CDR3: CASSQVTWTGKQETQYF
J: TRBJ2-5
V: TRBV4-2
size: -
D: TRBD1

DNA: TGTGCCAGCAGCAAAAACAGGAATCAGCCCCAGCATTTT
CDR3: CASSKNRNQPQHF
J: TRBJ1-5
V: TRBV14
size: -
D: -

DNA: TGTGCCAGCAGCAGAAGACAGGGGATAGCCGGGGAGCTGTTTTTT
CDR3: CASSRRQGIAGELFF
J: TRBJ2-2
V: TRBV21-1
size: -
D: -

DNA: TGTGCCAGCTCCCCCACCGGGAATGAGCAGTTCTTC
CDR3: CASSPTGNEQFF
J: TRBJ2-1
V: TRBV7-9
size: -
D: -

DNA: TGTGCCAGCAGCCAAGAGGAACGGGGGGGCAATGAGCAGTTCTTC
CDR3: CASSQEERGGNEQFF
J: TRBJ2-1
V: TRBV3-1/TRBV3-2
size: -
D: TRBD2

DNA: TGTGCCAGTAGCCGACGAGGACTAGCGTTATACAATGAGCAGTTCTTC
CDR3: CASSRRGLALYNEQFF
J: TRBJ2-1
V: TRBV19
size: -
D: TRBD2

DNA: TGTGCCAGCAGCTTAGGACAGGGGTTCTACGAGCAGTACTTC
CDR3: CASSLGQGFYEQYF
J: TRBJ2-7
V: TRBV7-9
size: -
D: TRBD1

DNA: TGTGCCAGCAGAAGACTAGCGACCTCCTACGAGCAGTACTTC
CDR3: CASRRLATSYEQYF
J: TRBJ2-7
V: TRBV2
size: -
D: TRBD2

DNA: TGTGCCAGCAGTGAAGCCAGTAACTATGGCTACACCTTC
CDR3: CASSEASNYGYTF
J: TRBJ1-2
V: TRBV6-1
size: once
D: -

DNA: TGCGCCAGCAGCTGGGACAGGGGGATCTATGGCTACACCTTC
CDR3: CASSWDRGIYGYTF
J: TRBJ1-2
V: TRBV5-1
size: -
D: TRBD1

DNA: TGTGCCAGCACGGGAGAGACAGATACGCAGTATTTT
CDR3: CASTGETDTQYF
J: TRBJ2-3
V: TRBV2
size: -
D: -

DNA: TGTGCCAGCAGGGTTTCCCCTGTTACTGCCGGGGAGCTGTTTTTT
CDR3: CASRVSPVTAGELFF
J: TRBJ2-2
V: TRBV2
size: -
D: -

DNA: TGTGCCAGCAGTTTATATAACACAGATACGCAGTATTTT
CDR3: CASSLYNTDTQYF
J: TRBJ2-3
V: TRBV27
size: -
D: -

DNA: TGTGCCAGAAGCTTGGAGACAGGGGCAGATTCACCCCTCCACTTT
CDR3: CARSLETGADSPLHF
J: TRBJ1-6
V: TRBV5-3
size: -
D: TRBD1

DNA: TGTGCCAGCAGTCGGACTAGCGGGGGTGGAGATACGCAGTATTTT
CDR3: CASSRTSGGGDTQYF
J: TRBJ2-3
V: TRBV6-6
size: once
D: TRBD2

DNA: TGTGCCAGCAGTTACGAGGAGGGGGGGGTCGACGAGCAGTACTTC
CDR3: CASSYEEGGVDEQYF
J: TRBJ2-7
V: TRBV6-6
size: -
D: -

DNA: TGTGCCAGCAGCTTAGATCTAGCGGGGATCCTCTCCTACGAGCAGTACTTC
CDR3: CASSLDLAGILSYEQYF
J: TRBJ2-7
V: TRBV7-9
size: -
D: TRBD2

DNA: TGTGCCACCAGCAGAGATCGGCTCGCAGGGGGTAGACAGCCCCAGCATTTT
CDR3: CATSRDRLAGGRQPQHF
J: TRBJ1-5
V: TRBV15
size: -
D: TRBD1

DNA: TGTGCCAGCAGTGTCACTCGCGTCTACGAGCAGTACTTC
CDR3: CASSVTRVYEQYF
J: TRBJ2-7
V: TRBV2
size: -
D: -

DNA: TGTGCCAGCAGTGGACAGGGTAGCTCCTACGAGCAGTACTTC
CDR3: CASSGQGSSYEQYF
J: TRBJ2-7
V: TRBV2
size: -
D: TRBD1

DNA: TGTGCCAGCAGTTCCGGACAGGCTATATATTTT
CDR3: CASSSGQAIYF
J: TRBJ1-3
V: TRBV6-6
size: -
D: TRBD1

DNA: TGTGCCAGTAGTATATGGGGGGTGCTTAATTCACCCCTCCACTTT
CDR3: CASSIWGVLNSPLHF
J: TRBJ1-6
V: TRBV19
size: -
D: -

DNA: TGTGCCAGAGAGGACAGGGGGGCCGAGCAGTACTTC
CDR3: CAREDRGAEQYF
J: TRBJ2-7
V: TRBV21-1
size: -
D: -

DNA: TGTGCCAGTTCTTCACCGGGACAGCACAATGAGCAGTTCTTC
CDR3: CASSSPGQHNEQFF
J: TRBJ2-1
V: TRBV6-5
size: -
D: TRBD1

DNA: TGTGCCAGCAGTGGGGGCTCGGGACAGTACAATCAGCCCCAGCATTTT
CDR3: CASSGGSGQYNQPQHF
J: TRBJ1-5
V: TRBV6-1
size: -
D: TRBD1

DNA: TGTGCCAGCATCCGGACGGGAACCCTCTATGGCTACACCTTC
CDR3: CASIRTGTLYGYTF
J: TRBJ1-2
V: TRBV2
size: -
D: -

DNA: TGTGCCAGCACCCTGGACAGGGGCGACACTGAAGCTTTCTTT
CDR3: CASTLDRGDTEAFF
J: TRBJ1-1
V: TRBV6-6
size: -
D: TRBD1

DNA: TGTGCCAGCATGATGGGCCAGTCTCACGAGCAGTACTTC
CDR3: CASMMGQSHEQYF
J: TRBJ2-7
V: TRBV25-1
size: -
D: -